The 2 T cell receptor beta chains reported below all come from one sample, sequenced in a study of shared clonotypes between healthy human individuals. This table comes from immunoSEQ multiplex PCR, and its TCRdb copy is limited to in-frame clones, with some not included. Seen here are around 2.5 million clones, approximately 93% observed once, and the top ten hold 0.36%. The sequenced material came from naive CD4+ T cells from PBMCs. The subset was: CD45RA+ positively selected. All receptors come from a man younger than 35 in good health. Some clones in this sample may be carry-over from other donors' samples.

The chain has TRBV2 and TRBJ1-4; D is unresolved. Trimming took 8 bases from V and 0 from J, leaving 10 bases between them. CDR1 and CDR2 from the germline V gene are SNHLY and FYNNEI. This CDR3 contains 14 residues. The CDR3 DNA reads TGTGCCAGCCTGAACATCGCAACTAATGAAAAACTGTTTTTT. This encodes CASLNIATNEKLFF.

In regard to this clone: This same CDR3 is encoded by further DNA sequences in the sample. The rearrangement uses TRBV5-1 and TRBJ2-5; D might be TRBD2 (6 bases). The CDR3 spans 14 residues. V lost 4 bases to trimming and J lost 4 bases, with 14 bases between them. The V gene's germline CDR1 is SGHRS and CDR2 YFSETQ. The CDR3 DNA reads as TGCGCCAGCAGCCCGGGGACCGGGGGAGAGACCCAGTACTTC. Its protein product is CASSPGTGGETQYF.